This T cell receptor (beta chain) was sequenced in a study of cytomegalovirus exposure and HLA in healthy donors. In regard to this clone: As yet, its antigen is unknown.

General study results and limits: Accurate prediction of most subjects' HLA-A and HLA-B alleles from TCR beta sequences was reported.

This CDR3 is built from 11 residues. The V end lost 5 bases, the J end lost 6 bases, and 8 bases lay between the germline ends. Germline-derived CDR1 and CDR2 are MGHDK and SYGVNS. Amplification used 60 Vbeta primers and 13 Jbeta primers. Profiling relied on immunoSEQ multiplex PCR, and the TCRdb table lists in-frame clones only, not all of them. The sample records some 110,000 clones, 80% to 85% being singletons. V is TRBV25-1 and J is TRBJ2-7; tentative D call: TRBD1 (6 bases). Sequenced sample: PBMCs. This receptor was obtained from a young man in good health and CMV-seropositive. For the CDR3, the DNA is TGTGCCAGCAGTCGGACAGTCGAGCAGTACTTC. It encodes CASSRTVEQYF.